The T cell receptor (beta chain) described here comes from a study of PD-1 blockade in classical Hodgkin lymphoma. All patients relapsed after autologous stem cell transplantation, and brentuximab vedotin exposure varied. Germline V gene lookup returns CDR1 SGDLS and CDR2 YYNGEE. This CDR3 has 14 residues. V lost 0 bases to trimming and J lost 6 bases; unmatched junction nucleotides: 5. Measured with immunoSEQ multiplex PCR; TCRdb has only the in-frame clones, and not every one. The data hold some 7,500 clones, with 84% observed a single time. General study results and limits: Complete responders had baseline diversity similar to newly diagnosed patients.

A word on this clone: The antigen is unknown.

The gene calls are TRBV9 and TRBJ2-7; 8 bases align to TRBD2. Specimen: peripheral blood mononuclear cells (PBMCs), collected at baseline. The TCR originated in a human donor with classical Hodgkin lymphoma. The chain's CDR3 is CASSVAAGGGEQYF. DNA for the CDR3: TGTGCCAGCAGCGTAGCGGCGGGAGGCGGCGAGCAGTACTTC.